A single sample gave rise to the 7 T cell receptor beta chains below, sequenced in a study of Graves' ophthalmopathy and Graves' hyperthyroidism. RNA transcripts were the source from which TCR beta CDR3 regions were amplified. After a first-round RT-PCR with HTBI primers, a second-round multiplex PCR was run. TCRdb passed the multiplex PCR reads through MiXCR, listing each CDR3 protein once. The profile shows hundreds of thousands of distinct CDR3 sequences, approximately 22% of them singletons. The sequenced sample was peripheral blood. The receptors come from a woman aged 18-29 years with stable Graves' hyperthyroidism. Some clones in this sample may be carry-over from other donors' samples.

This clonotype was observed at least ten times. The genes are TRBV11-2 and TRBJ1-1, with D possibly being TRBD1 (6 bases). Trimming cost V 5 bases and J 2 bases, with 12 bases left between them. Germline CDR1 reads SGHAT; CDR2 reads FQNNGV. This CDR3 has 14 amino acids. The CDR3: CASSRGQSNTEAFF. CDR3 sequence (DNA): TGTGCCAGCAGCCGGGGACAAAGTAACACTGAAGCTTTCTTT.

This clonotype was observed many times. The rearrangement links TRBV7-2 to TRBJ2-4; the match to TRBD2 covers 12 bases. Trimming at V came to 5 bases and at J to 10 bases, leaving 6 bases not matched to a gene. Germline assignment: CDR1 SGHTA and CDR2 FQGNSA. The CDR3 has 14 amino acids. The CDR3 loop reads CASSQTSGSAIQYF. The DNA for the CDR3 is TGTGCCAGCAGCCAGACTAGCGGGAGTGCGATTCAGTACTTC.

In this sample, this clonotype turned up a few times. The chain couples TRBV12-3 or TRBV12-4 to TRBJ1-5, with a weak D call TRBD1 (6 bases). The CDR3 runs to 12 residues. V shed 8 bases and J shed 11 bases, with 16 bases lying between them. CDR3 bases: TGTGCCAGCGAGGGCAGGGGAGGATCCCAGCATTTT. This codes for CASEGRGGSQHF.

This clonotype occurred many times. The CDR3 nucleotides read TGCGCCAGCAGCCAGGGAGGACCGATGAACACTGAAGCTTTCTTT. Protein: CASSQGGPMNTEAFF. V and J are TRBV5-1 and TRBJ1-1; maybe TRBD1 (5 bases). V dropped 4 bases and J dropped 0 bases, with 13 bases sitting between them. CDR3 length equals 15 residues. CDR1 is SGHRS, CDR2 YFSETQ, per germline. Combining the CDR3 with reference TRBV5-1 and TRBJ1-1 gives the whole variable domain KAGVTQTPRYLIKTRGQQVTLSCSPISGHRSVSWYQQTPGQGLQFLFEYFSETQRNKGNFPGRFSGRQFSNSRSEMNVSTLELGDSALYLCASSQGGPMNTEAFFGQGTRLTVV.

This clonotype appeared many times. The chain joins TRBV7-2 to TRBJ2-4; D is tentatively TRBD1 or TRBD2 (6 bases each). The germline V and J ends were trimmed by 7 bases and 1 base, with 11 bases remaining between them. This CDR3 spans 14 amino acids. CDR1 and CDR2 (germline): SGHTA, FQGNSA. In nucleotides, the CDR3 is TGTGCCAGCACCAAAGGGGGGGCCAAAAACATTCAGTACTTC. This sequence encodes CASTKGGAKNIQYF.

This clonotype turned up a few times. The chain has TRBV12-3 or TRBV12-4 and TRBJ1-2, with D uncertain. The CDR3 totals 16 residues. Trimming left V 5 bases short and J 1 base short, with 17 bases between. The CDR3, as DNA: TGTGCCAGCAGTCCCGGACGGCGCACCATTAACTATGGCTACACCTTC. It codes for CASSPGRRTINYGYTF.

This clonotype was detected many times. The rearrangement links TRBV4-1 to TRBJ1-5; D possibly corresponds to TRBD1 (5 bases). Germline values: CDR1 MGHRA, CDR2 YSYEKL. V gave up 0 bases and J gave up 3 bases, with 6 bases separating them. This CDR3 region has 14 residues. CDR3 coding DNA: TGCGCCAGCAGCCAAGAACAGGCCAATCAGCCCCAGCATTTT. It translates to CASSQEQANQPQHF.